This TCR beta chain emerged from a study of T cell repertoires in cytomegalovirus infection. Germline loops: CDR1 LNHDA, CDR2 SQIVND (reference sequence). Trimming left V 3 bases short and J 7 bases short, with 18 bases between. The CDR3 is 15 residues long. TCRdb reprocessed the reads with MiXCR, giving one entry per CDR3 protein. The profile covers approximately 730,000 distinct CDR3 sequences, with under 35% appearing a single time and about 12% taken by the ten largest. This clonotype was observed a handful of times. As yet, its antigen is unknown. The starting material was cultured CD8+ T cells from PBMCs, obtained from culture after CMV antigen stimulation. The origin of this receptor is a human donor in good health (CMV status not recorded). Some clones in this sample may be carry-over from other donors' samples. The chain has TRBV19 and TRBJ1-2; a possible D gene is TRBD1 (6 bases). In DNA form, the CDR3 reads TGTGCCAGTAGTATTTCCTCCTTCCAGGGGTCTGGCTACACCTTC. Protein: CASSISSFQGSGYTF.